This record looks at one T cell receptor beta chain sequence and its context. Looked up from germline, CDR1 is SQVTM and CDR2 is ANQGSEA. V dropped 7 bases and J dropped 4 bases, with 26 bases sitting between them. This CDR3 is 16 amino acids long. The data stem from a study of blood T cell repertoires in COVID-19. Study-level information: COVID-19 samples, acute and convalescent, were from the United States, Italy and Spain. Sources were T cells, B-cell-depleted T cells, or PBMCs; the material itself was cDNA or gDNA.

Under the authors' procedure: Reference gene primer amplification yielded estimated nucleated cell counts. TCRdb's copy holds only in-frame clones and misses some; the assay was immunoSEQ multiplex PCR. That table is the source of V, J and clone size, and D and trimming were worked out from the DNA. The table shows fewer than 250,000 clones, with more than 85% occurring only once. The J gene is TRBJ2-7, the V gene TRBV29-1, with D maybe TRBD2 (5 bases). Material: peripheral blood. This TCR was recovered from a man in his sixties with acute or convalescent COVID-19. The CDR3 DNA follows: TGCAGCGGGGAGAGTGAGTTGGCGGCAACTCGTTACGAGCAGTACTTC. It yields the protein CSGESELAATRYEQYF.